Listed below are T cell receptor beta chains from one sample, sequenced in a study of HIV-infected children after antiretroviral therapy interruption. From the 3' RACE reads, TCRdb called clonotypes with MiXCR, one entry per CDR3 protein. Here the sample spans tens of thousands of distinct CDR3 sequences, roughly 4.5% being singletons. The sample in question was CD45RA+ CD4+ T cells from PBMCs, pooled from several time points, obtained from a donor given antiretroviral therapy, either interrupted or continuous. These receptor sequences come from a pool of human donors with HIV. Both conserved end residues are part of each CDR3. The order of the fields is J gene, D gene, V gene, clone size, CDR3 DNA, CDR3 protein. D genes are given only for firm matches. Where a row states a size, it is once, few, many or the class of an expanded clone; other rows omit it.

>TRBJ1-2|.|TRBV11-2|many
TGTGCCAGCAGCTCGACAGTTAACTATGGCTACACCTTC
CASSSTVNYGYTF
>TRBJ2-3|TRBD2|TRBV6-5|.
TGTGCCAGCAGTTTTACCCAGCGGGGGGCCGGAGATACGCAGTATTTT
CASSFTQRGAGDTQYF
>TRBJ2-2|.|TRBV10-3|many
TGTGCCATCAGTGCCGTGGGCTACACCGGGGAGCTGTTTTTT
CAISAVGYTGELFF
>TRBJ2-7|.|TRBV28|.
TGTGCCAGCAGTTTGAAACCCTACGAGCAGTACTTC
CASSLKPYEQYF
>TRBJ1-1|.|TRBV20-1|many
TGCAGTGCTAGTAATATAGGGGGGGACACTGAAGCTTTCTTT
CSASNIGGDTEAFF
>TRBJ2-7|TRBD1|TRBV11-2|many
TGTGCCAGCAGCTCCCAGGACAGGGGGAACGAGCAGTACTTC
CASSSQDRGNEQYF
>TRBJ1-1|.|TRBV10-1|many
TGCGCCAGCAGTGAGTACATCGGGGGGGATTCAGCTTTCTTT
CASSEYIGGDSAFF
>TRBJ2-6|.|TRBV28|few
TGTGCCAGCAGTGCAAACCCCGGGACGCGCTCTGGGGCCAACGTCCTGACTTTC
CASSANPGTRSGANVLTF
>TRBJ1-1|.|TRBV12-3/TRBV12-4|.
TGTGCCAGCAGGGGGGGGGGCAATTTGAACACTGAAGCTTTCTTT
CASRGGGNLNTEAFF
>TRBJ1-6|.|TRBV18|many
TGTGCCAGCTCACCCCAAGTCCCCGCTGAATCACCCCTCCACTTT
CASSPQVPAESPLHF
>TRBJ2-1|.|TRBV5-1|many
TGCGCCAGCAGCGTGACCCTGGACAGCGAGCAGTTCTTC
CASSVTLDSEQFF
>TRBJ2-1|.|TRBV13|many
TGTGCCAGCAGCCTACCCCCACTCTACAATGAGCAGTTCTTC
CASSLPPLYNEQFF
>TRBJ2-1|TRBD2|TRBV19|many
TGTGCCAGTAGTCCCCGGGGGGGCCTAAATGAGCAGTTCTTC
CASSPRGGLNEQFF
>TRBJ1-1|.|TRBV2|many
TGTGCCAGCAGTGAAGAAATGAACACTGAAGCTTTCTTT
CASSEEMNTEAFF
>TRBJ2-3|.|TRBV5-1|many
TGCGCCAGCAGCCCCCGACTTCCCGCGCCGGATACGCAGTATTTT
CASSPRLPAPDTQYF
>TRBJ1-1|TRBD1|TRBV19|few
TGTGCCAGTAGTAAAGACAGGGGTCCTGAAGCTTTCTTT
CASSKDRGPEAFF
>TRBJ1-2|.|TRBV6-5|many
TGTGCCAGCAGTTACTCACAAGGGAGGGACGGCTACACCTTC
CASSYSQGRDGYTF
>TRBJ1-4|.|TRBV19|many
TGTGCCAGTAGGTCATCAGGGGCTAATGAAAAACTGTTTTTT
CASRSSGANEKLFF
>TRBJ2-7|.|TRBV5-1|few
TGCGCCAGCAGCTTGTCTGAGGGACCGGGCGAGCAGTACTTC
CASSLSEGPGEQYF
>TRBJ1-1|TRBD1|TRBV28|many
TGTGCCAGCAGTTTAGGGGACAGGGCGAACACTGAAGCTTTCTTT
CASSLGDRANTEAFF
>TRBJ1-1|TRBD1|TRBV19|many
TGTGCCAGTAGTCAACAGGGGAGGGACACTGAAGCTTTCTTT
CASSQQGRDTEAFF
>TRBJ1-1|.|TRBV20-1|many
TGCAGTGCTAGGGGTAACACTGAAGCTTTCTTT
CSARGNTEAFF
>TRBJ2-7|TRBD2|TRBV5-8|many
TGTGCCAGCAGCCCGACGACCTCTAGCGGGGGGAACTACGAGCAGTACTTC
CASSPTTSSGGNYEQYF
>TRBJ2-6|.|TRBV10-3|.
TGTGCCACATCATCCGACAGGTCTGGGGCCAACGTCCTGACTTTC
CATSSDRSGANVLTF
>TRBJ2-7|TRBD2|TRBV20-1|few
TGCAGTGCTAGACCCCCGGGACTAACCTACGAGCAGTACTTC
CSARPPGLTYEQYF
>TRBJ1-5|.|TRBV2|.
TGCGCCAGCAGTCCGTCGTCGGACGGGATATGGGGGGAGGATCAGCCCCAGCATTTT
CASSPSSDGIWGEDQPQHF
>TRBJ1-3|TRBD1|TRBV7-3|few
TGTGCCAGCAGTTCCGGGACAGGGAACTCTGGAAACACCATATATTTT
CASSSGTGNSGNTIYF
>TRBJ1-4|.|TRBV12-3/TRBV12-4|many
TGTGCCAGCAGTACCCGGTACGAAAAACTGTTTTTT
CASSTRYEKLFF
>TRBJ1-2|.|TRBV6-1|many
TGTGCCAGCAGTGAAGCGGGGACCCGCCGGGGCTACACCTTC
CASSEAGTRRGYTF
>TRBJ2-3|.|TRBV6-4|many
TGTGCCAGCAGTGACTCGCGTGATACGCAGTATTTT
CASSDSRDTQYF
>TRBJ2-2|.|TRBV6-5|many
TGTGCCAGCGGAGGGGGCAGGGGATTTACCGGGGAGCTGTTTTTT
CASGGGRGFTGELFF
>TRBJ2-1|TRBD2|TRBV27|.
TGTGCCAGCAGTTTAGGGGCGACTAGCGGGAAGTTCTTC
CASSLGATSGKFF
>TRBJ2-7|.|TRBV3-1|many
TGTGCCAGCAGCTCCGGAGGCGGTAGCAACGAGCAGTACTTC
CASSSGGGSNEQYF
>TRBJ2-7|.|TRBV5-1|.
TGCGCCAGCAGTGCTAAGCCCTACGAGCAGTACTTC
CASSAKPYEQYF
>TRBJ2-7|TRBD2|TRBV27|many
TGTGCCAGCAGCTCACCTCTAGCGGGTGATGCCTACGAGCAGTACTTC
CASSSPLAGDAYEQYF
>TRBJ2-7|.|TRBV2|many
TGTGCCAGCACCCCAAACGAGCAGTACTTC
CASTPNEQYF
>TRBJ1-5|.|TRBV10-2|many
TGCGCCAGCACAGAACGGGGACCCAGCAATCAGCCCCAGCATTTT
CASTERGPSNQPQHF
>TRBJ2-7|.|TRBV28|many
TGTGCCAGCAGTTTAAGTGGGGGGCCGGTTTACGAGCAGTACTTC
CASSLSGGPVYEQYF